The 24 T cell receptor beta chains in this list originate from one sample, sequenced in a study of vaccination effects on CD4 cells after COVID-19. The ViraFEST assay expanded antigen-specific CD4+ T cells with viral peptide pools before sequencing. The authors isolated CD4+ T cells after ten to eleven days of culture. Vaccine recipients, nucleocapsid antibody negative, had no prior SARS-CoV-2 infection. Assay: immunoSEQ multiplex PCR; the TCRdb copy retains only in-frame clones and omits some. The sample holds tens of thousands of clones; roughly 76% are singletons and the top ten take roughly 2.8%. Antigen specificity for these receptors is unknown. Sequencing used CD4+ T cells from PBMCs cultured with HCoV-NL63 spike peptides, obtained before COVID-19 vaccination. The receptors were gathered from a human donor who received a COVID-19 vaccine.

The chain links TRBV5-1 to TRBJ1-4; a weak D match, TRBD1 (5 bases). V was cut by 5 bases and J by 5 bases, with 25 bases left in between. The germline V gene has CDR1 SGHRS and CDR2 YFSETQ. CDR3 length: 18 amino acids. The chain's CDR3 is CASSPLPGGVGENEKLFF. DNA of the CDR3: TGCGCCAGCAGTCCACTACCCGGGGGAGTGGGTGAAAATGAAAAACTGTTTTTT.

This clone came up a few times. The chain has TRBV12-3 or TRBV12-4 and TRBJ2-5; D is undetermined. The CDR3 has 12 residues. The germline V and J ends were trimmed by 3 bases and 4 bases, with 6 bases remaining between them. CDR3 coding DNA: TGTGCCAGCAGTTTCGTAGCAGAGACCCAGTACTTC. Translating it yields CASSFVAETQYF.

This clone was detected only once. The chain combines TRBV6-1 with TRBJ1-1; no reliable D call. The V gene lost 2 bases and the J gene lost 3 bases, with 10 bases spanning the gap. The length of the CDR3 is 14 residues. The germline V gene has CDR1 MNHNS and CDR2 SASEGT. This CDR3 is CASSEHRVDTEAFF. The DNA of the CDR3 is TGTGCCAGCAGTGAACATCGGGTGGACACTGAAGCTTTCTTT.

This rearrangement joins TRBV7-2 to TRBJ2-2; 8 bases match TRBD1. CDR1 SGHTA and CDR2 FQGNSA come from the germline V gene. J lost 1 base, V lost 5 bases, and 6 bases had no gene match. This CDR3 spans 16 amino acids. CDR3 in amino acids: CASSPQGARNTGELFF. The CDR3 DNA sequence: TGTGCCAGCAGCCCTCAGGGGGCGCGGAACACCGGGGAGCTGTTTTTT. Variable domain in full (rest from reference TRBV7-2 and TRBJ2-2): GAGVSQSPSNKVTEKGKDVELRCDPISGHTALYWYRQSLGQGLEFLIYFQGNSAPDKSGLPSDRFSAERTGGSVSTLTIQRTQQEDSAVYLCASSPQGARNTGELFFGEGSRLTVL.

This clone was observed a handful of times. The V call is TRBV5-8, the J call TRBJ1-1; D not certain. The germline V and J ends were trimmed by 5 bases and 2 bases, with 4 bases remaining between them. CDR3 length: 11 amino acids. Germline-derived CDR1 and CDR2 are SGHTS and YDEGEE. DNA for the CDR3: TGTGCCAGCAGGTTCAACACTGAAGCTTTCTTT. Its translation: CASRFNTEAFF.

This clone has a handful of counts. DNA of the CDR3: TGCGCCAGCAGCTTGGGGTCAGCTAACTATGGCTACACCTTC. It translates to CASSLGSANYGYTF. This chain connects TRBV5-1 to TRBJ1-2, with D hard to call. Trimming removed 0 bases at V and 0 bases at J, with 6 bases between. This CDR3 region has 14 residues. The V gene's germline CDR1 is SGHRS and CDR2 YFSETQ.

This chain links TRBV7-2 with TRBJ1-2; D uncertain. Trimming left V 1 base short and J 8 bases short, with 11 bases between. The CDR3 runs 13 residues. Germline assignment: CDR1 SGHTA and CDR2 FQGNSA. CDR3 nucleotides: TGTGCCAGCAGCTTAGAATCGAAGCGCGGCTACACCTTC. Amino acid sequence: CASSLESKRGYTF.

This chain connects TRBV10-3 to TRBJ1-2; no definite D call. Trimming removed 0 bases at V and 2 bases at J, with 10 bases between. The CDR3 has 15 amino acids. The germline V gene encodes CDR1 ENHRY and CDR2 SYGVKD. CDR3 DNA sequence: TGTGCCATCAGTGAGTCGGGCAGCTTAAACTATGGCTACACCTTC. Translated, it gives CAISESGSLNYGYTF.

This sequence joins TRBV21-1 and TRBJ2-7; whether TRBD1, the table's D call, matches the DNA was not checked. TRBV21-1 is tagged as a pseudogene. CDR3 length: 16 amino acids. In DNA, the CDR3 is TGTGCCAGCAGCAAAGACAGGGCTTTAAAATCCTACGAGCAGTACGTC. Protein product: CASSKDRALKSYEQYV.

This clone occurred a few times. The J gene is TRBJ2-1, the V gene TRBV27; TRBD2 is a possible D gene (6 bases). The germline V gene encodes CDR1 MNHEY and CDR2 SMNVEV (reference sequence). The V and J ends lost 8 bases and 9 bases respectively, with 26 bases between them. The CDR3 runs 16 residues. CDR3 in amino acids: CASYSIRDSKSGEQFF. Written as DNA, the CDR3 is TGTGCCAGCTATTCTATCCGGGACTCAAAGTCGGGTGAGCAGTTCTTC.

The genes are TRBV9 and TRBJ2-1; the D is unclear. Germline-derived CDR1 and CDR2 are SGDLS and YYNGEE. V was shortened by 2 bases and J by 6 bases, with 9 bases between the two germline ends. The CDR3 is 13 residues long. CDR3 bases: TGTGCCAGCAGCGTGGCTCCTTTCAATGAGCAGTTCTTC. Translated: CASSVAPFNEQFF.

This clone was counted only a few times. The CDR3 region is CASSDSTAYEQYV. Written as DNA, the CDR3 is TGTGCCAGCAGTGACTCGACAGCGTACGAGCAGTACGTC. The chain is built from TRBV6-4 and TRBJ2-7, with D possibly TRBD1 on 5 matching bases. Germline CDR1 is MRHNA and CDR2 is SNTAGT. With 0 bases removed from V and 4 bases from J, the gap between germline ends came to 7 bases. This CDR3 comprises 13 residues.

The gene calls are TRBV4-1 and TRBJ1-4; D unresolved. The V and J ends lost 1 base and 5 bases respectively, with 11 bases between them. This CDR3 contains 15 residues. In germline, CDR1 is MGHRA, CDR2 YSYEKL. CDR3 protein: CASSQAGLLNEKLFF. The DNA of the CDR3 is TGCGCCAGCAGCCAAGCCGGACTGTTAAATGAAAAACTGTTTTTT.

The J gene is TRBJ2-1, the V gene TRBV11-2, with D perhaps matching TRBD1 (6 bases). In germline, CDR1 is SGHAT, CDR2 FQNNGV. The CDR3 covers 17 residues. V shed 6 bases and J shed 0 bases, with 18 bases lying between them. The CDR3 here is CASSPQGPHSSYNEQFF. The CDR3 DNA sequence: TGTGCCAGCAGTCCTCAGGGGCCCCATAGCTCCTACAATGAGCAGTTCTTC.

In nucleotides, the CDR3 is TGTGCCAGTAGTATTTATACAGCAAACACTGAAGCTTTCTTT. Translation gives CASSIYTANTEAFF. V and J are TRBV19 and TRBJ1-1, with D unresolved. The germline gives CDR1 LNHDA, CDR2 SQIVND (reference sequence). The CDR3 extends over 14 amino acids. Deletions cut 3 bases from V and 2 bases from J, with 10 bases between.

This rearrangement joins TRBV19 to TRBJ1-2; no definite D call. V lost 6 bases and J lost 0, with 8 bases in between. The CDR3 is made up of 13 amino acids. Germline V gene data show CDR1 as LNHDA and CDR2 as SQIVND (reference sequence). The CDR3 sequence: CASSSVSNYGYTF. As DNA, the CDR3 is TGTGCCAGTAGCTCCGTTTCTAACTATGGCTACACCTTC.

The J gene is TRBJ1-2, the V gene TRBV10-2; D unclear. Trimming removed 2 bases from V and 4 bases from J, with 11 bases in between. Germline V CDR1 and CDR2: WSHSY, SAAADI. CDR3 length equals 14 residues. CDR3: CASSEGRTSYGYTF. Here the CDR3 DNA reads TGCGCCAGCAGTGAGGGCAGGACTTCCTATGGCTACACCTTC.

The chain joins TRBV6-5 to TRBJ1-2, with D hard to call. Germline V CDR1 and CDR2: MNHEY, SVGAGI. CDR3 length: 13 amino acids. Trimming left V 2 bases short and J 1 base short, with 5 bases between. CDR3 protein: CASSYDYNYGYTF. The DNA of the CDR3 is TGTGCCAGCAGTTACGACTATAACTATGGCTACACCTTC.

The chain joins TRBV7-2 to TRBJ2-5; no clear D gene. This CDR3 comprises 14 residues. Looked up from germline, CDR1 is SGHTA and CDR2 is FQGNSA. The V gene lost 2 bases and the J gene lost 5 bases, with 12 bases spanning the gap. The CDR3, as DNA: TGTGCCAGCAGCTTAATCCTAGTGGGGGAGACCCAGTACTTC. Protein: CASSLILVGETQYF.

This clone was counted once. The gene calls are TRBV2 and TRBJ2-2, with D perhaps assigned TRBD1 or TRBD2 (6 bases each). This CDR3 comprises 13 residues. The V and J ends lost 7 bases and 9 bases respectively, with 15 bases between them. Germline assignment: CDR1 SNHLY and CDR2 FYNNEI. The DNA of the CDR3 is TGTGCCAGCACTATGAGGGGGGAAAGGGAGCTGTTTTTT. Protein sequence: CASTMRGERELFF.

The V call is TRBV2, the J call TRBJ2-5; D possibly corresponds to TRBD2 (5 bases). Germline V gene data show CDR1 as SNHLY and CDR2 as FYNNEI. With 3 bases removed from V and 3 bases from J, the gap between germline ends came to 5 bases. The CDR3 consists of 12 residues. The CDR3 DNA reads TGTGCCAGCAGTGAGCGGGAAGAGACCCAGTACTTC. Translating it yields CASSEREETQYF.

This clone was counted once. This CDR3 is CASSGKKTDTPSSYEQYV. The CDR3 DNA reads TGCGCCAGCAGTGGCAAGAAAACTGACACTCCTAGCTCCTACGAGCAGTACGTC. The chain recombines TRBV10-2 with TRBJ2-7; D unclear. This CDR3 is built from 18 residues. Germline values: CDR1 WSHSY, CDR2 SAAADI. Deletions cut 4 bases from V and 0 bases from J, with 22 bases between.

This chain uses TRBV24-1 with TRBJ2-6, with 9 bases lining up with TRBD1. CDR3 length: 19 residues. CDR1 and CDR2 from the germline V gene are KGHDR and SFDVKD. Losses at the gene ends were 6 bases for V and 0 bases for J; bases not matched to a gene: 11. CDR3 protein: CATSPRTGGRSSGANVLTF. DNA for the CDR3: TGTGCCACCAGTCCAAGAACAGGGGGCAGGAGCTCTGGGGCCAACGTCCTGACTTTC.

The chain recombines TRBV18 with TRBJ1-1; 10 bases map to TRBD1. V gave up 4 bases and J gave up 0 bases; unmatched junction bases: 5. CDR3 length: 16 amino acids. Per the germline V gene, CDR1 is KGHSH and CDR2 is LQKENI. CDR3 residues: CASSRTGGYMNTEAFF. Here the CDR3 DNA reads TGTGCCAGCTCACGGACAGGGGGTTACATGAACACTGAAGCTTTCTTT.